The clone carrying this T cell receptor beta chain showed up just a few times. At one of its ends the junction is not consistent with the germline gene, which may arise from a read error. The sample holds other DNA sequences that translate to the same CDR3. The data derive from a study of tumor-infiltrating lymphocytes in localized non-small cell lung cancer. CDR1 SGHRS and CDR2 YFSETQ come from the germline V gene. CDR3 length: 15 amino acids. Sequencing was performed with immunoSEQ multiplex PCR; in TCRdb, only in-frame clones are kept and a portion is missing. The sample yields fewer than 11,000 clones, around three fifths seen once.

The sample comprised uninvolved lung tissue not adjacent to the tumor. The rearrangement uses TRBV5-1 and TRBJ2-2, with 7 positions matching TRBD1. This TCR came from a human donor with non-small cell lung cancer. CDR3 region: CASSLRDSLAGELFF. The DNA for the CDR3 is TGTGCCAGCAGCTTGAGGGACAGTCTCGCCGGGGAGCTGTTTTTT.